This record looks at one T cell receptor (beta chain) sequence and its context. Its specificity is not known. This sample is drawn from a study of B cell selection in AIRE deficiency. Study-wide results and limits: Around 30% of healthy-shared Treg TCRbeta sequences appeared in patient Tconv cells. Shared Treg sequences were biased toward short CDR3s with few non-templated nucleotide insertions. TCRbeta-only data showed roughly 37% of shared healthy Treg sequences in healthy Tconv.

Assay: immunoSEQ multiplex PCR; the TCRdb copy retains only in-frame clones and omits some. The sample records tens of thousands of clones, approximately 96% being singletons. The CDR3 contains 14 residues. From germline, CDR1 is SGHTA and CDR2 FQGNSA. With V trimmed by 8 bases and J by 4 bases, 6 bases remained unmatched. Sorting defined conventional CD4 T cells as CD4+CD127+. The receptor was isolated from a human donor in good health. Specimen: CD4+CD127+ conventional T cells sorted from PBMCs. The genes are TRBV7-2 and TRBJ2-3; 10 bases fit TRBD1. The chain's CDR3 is CASGTGTGADTQYF. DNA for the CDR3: TGTGCCAGCGGAACCGGGACAGGGGCAGATACGCAGTATTTT.